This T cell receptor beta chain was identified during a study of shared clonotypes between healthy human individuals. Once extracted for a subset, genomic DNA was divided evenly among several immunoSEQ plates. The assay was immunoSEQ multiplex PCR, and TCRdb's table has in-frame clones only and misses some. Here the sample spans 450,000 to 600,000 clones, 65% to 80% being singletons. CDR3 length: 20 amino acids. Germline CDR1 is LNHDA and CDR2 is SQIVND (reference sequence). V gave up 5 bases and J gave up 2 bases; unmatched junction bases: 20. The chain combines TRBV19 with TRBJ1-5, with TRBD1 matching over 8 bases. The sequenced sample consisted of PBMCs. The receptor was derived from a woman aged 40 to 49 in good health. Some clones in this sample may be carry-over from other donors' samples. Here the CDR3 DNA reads TGTGCCAGTAGTGAATACCCCGGGACAGGAGTTCGGGTCGGCAATCAGCCCCAGCATTTT. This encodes CASSEYPGTGVRVGNQPQHF.